This T cell receptor (beta chain) was recovered during a study of cytomegalovirus exposure and HLA in healthy donors. The PCR employed 60 Vbeta primers together with 13 Jbeta primers. Assay used: immunoSEQ multiplex PCR; TCRdb lists only in-frame clones, some missing. The sample records about 170,000 clones, 75% to 90% being singletons. Turning to this clone: Its ends do not fully match the called genes, so a read error is possible.

At sampling all donors were nominally healthy, likely with unrecorded immune exposures. The sample was PBMCs. This clonotype was obtained from a male donor in good health and CMV-seronegative.

The CDR3 nucleotides are TGTGCCAGCAGCGTAGCGCCGGGATCCTTCAATGAGCAGTTCTTC. Its protein product is CASSVAPGSFNEQFF. The rearrangement links TRBV9 to TRBJ2-1; a possible D gene is TRBD2 (5 bases). The length of the CDR3 is 15 residues. Looked up from germline, CDR1 is SGDLS and CDR2 is YYNGEE.